A selection of T cell receptor beta chains follows, all from one sample in a study of cytomegalovirus exposure and HLA in healthy donors. Generated by immunoSEQ multiplex PCR, the TCRdb table keeps only in-frame clones and is missing some. The data hold over 200,000 clones, with about 78% observed a single time. The source material was PBMCs. The receptor source for this set is a male donor in good health and CMV-seronegative. Each CDR3 is given with its conserved first and last residue. Fields, in order: D gene, J gene, V gene, clone size, CDR3 length, CDR3 DNA, CDR3 protein. D genes are given only for firm matches. Size is omitted from some rows. Given values are once, few, many or a class for expanded clones.

TRBD2,TRBJ2-5,TRBV9,-,16,TGTGCCAGCAGCGTAAGGGCTAGCGGAGACCAAGAGACCCAGTACTTC,CASSVRASGDQETQYF
-,TRBJ2-5,TRBV2,once,13,TGTGCCAACACGAGGACAGGAGGGGAGACCCAGTACTTC,CANTRTGGETQYF
TRBD2,TRBJ2-7,TRBV29-1,-,13,TGCAGCGTTTCAGGATTAGCGGGAGACGAGCAGTACTTC,CSVSGLAGDEQYF
-,TRBJ2-3,TRBV7-9,-,12,TGTGCCGGACTGGGAGCCCCAGATACGCAGTATTTT,CAGLGAPDTQYF
TRBD1,TRBJ2-7,TRBV4-1,-,15,TGCGCCAGCAGCCTCTCGGGACAGGGTCCCTACGAGCAGTACTTC,CASSLSGQGPYEQYF
TRBD1,TRBJ2-1,TRBV11-3,-,15,TGTGCCAGCAGCGCCGGAGACAGGGGCTACAATGAGCAGTTCTTC,CASSAGDRGYNEQFF
-,TRBJ1-1,TRBV5-1,-,13,TGCGCCAGCAGCTTCGAGGGGAACACTGAAGCTTTCTTT,CASSFEGNTEAFF
-,TRBJ2-5,TRBV5-4,-,15,TGTGCCAGCAGCGCTATGAGGAGGGCTCAAGAGACCCAGTACTTC,CASSAMRRAQETQYF
-,TRBJ1-5,TRBV18,-,15,TGTGCCAGCTCACCACCGGGGCGGGGTTTTCGACCCCAGCATTTT,CASSPPGRGFRPQHF
-,TRBJ1-2,TRBV6-5,-,16,TGTGCCAGCAGTTCCCAACTAGGCCGCCGCCGAGGTGGCTACACCTTC,CASSSQLGRRRGGYTF
TRBD2,TRBJ2-3,TRBV6-5,-,16,TGTGCCAGCAGTTACTCGCGACTAGCGGTCACAGATACGCAGTATTTT,CASSYSRLAVTDTQYF
TRBD2,TRBJ2-5,TRBV5-1,-,16,TGCGCCAGCAGCTTGCTCGGGACTAGGTACCAAGAGACCCAGTACTTC,CASSLLGTRYQETQYF
-,TRBJ2-7,TRBV2,few,11,TGTGCCAGCATGGCCGGCGGGGTGGGGTACTTC,CASMAGGVGYF
TRBD1,TRBJ1-5,TRBV9,-,15,TGTGCCAGCAGCGTAACCGGACAGGGGAATCAGCCCCAGCATTTT,CASSVTGQGNQPQHF
-,TRBJ1-1,TRBV7-2,-,14,TGTGCCAGCACCACGGCGGGTTTGAACACTGAAGCTTTCTTT,CASTTAGLNTEAFF
TRBD2,TRBJ2-2,TRBV7-9,-,18,TGTTCCAGCAGCGTTACAACTAGCGGGAGGAGCCGGCCCGGGGAGCTGTTTTTT,CSSSVTTSGRSRPGELFF
-,TRBJ2-5,TRBV7-2,once,14,TGTGCCAGCACCGGGTTGGGGGGATTCGAGACCCAGTACTTC,CASTGLGGFETQYF
TRBD2,TRBJ2-2,TRBV9,-,14,TGTGCCAGCAGCGTAGTAGCGGGAGCCGGGGAGCTGTTTTTT,CASSVVAGAGELFF
-,TRBJ2-7,TRBV21-1,once,17,TGTGCCAGCAGCAAAGATCAAGGAGCGGGGATCTCCTACGAGCAGTACTTC,CASSKDQGAGISYEQYF
TRBD2,TRBJ2-3,TRBV5-4,few,15,TGTGCCAGCAGCAGCCGACTAGCGAGGGGAGATACGCAGTATTTT,CASSSRLARGDTQYF
-,TRBJ1-4,TRBV6-5,few,13,TGTGCCAGCAGTGTCTACAGTAATGAAAAACTGTTTTTT,CASSVYSNEKLFF
TRBD2,TRBJ2-3,TRBV7-3,-,17,TGTGCCAGCAGCTCCACTTCGGGACTAGCGGGCACAGATACGCAGTATTTT,CASSSTSGLAGTDTQYF
TRBD1,TRBJ2-7,TRBV10-3,once,13,TGTGCCACGACGACAGGGGCTAACTACGAGCAGTACTTC,CATTTGANYEQYF
TRBD1,TRBJ1-2,TRBV7-8,-,13,TGTGCCAGCAGCCCGGGACAGGGAGGCGGCTACACCTTC,CASSPGQGGGYTF
TRBD2,TRBJ2-7,TRBV6-1,-,18,TGTGCCAGCAGTGAATTCCCTAGCGGGAGGACCCTATCCTACGAGCAGTACTTC,CASSEFPSGRTLSYEQYF
TRBD1,TRBJ2-5,TRBV19,-,14,TGTGCCAGTAGTATAAAAGGGACAGCAAGGGAGCAGTACTTC,CASSIKGTAREQYF